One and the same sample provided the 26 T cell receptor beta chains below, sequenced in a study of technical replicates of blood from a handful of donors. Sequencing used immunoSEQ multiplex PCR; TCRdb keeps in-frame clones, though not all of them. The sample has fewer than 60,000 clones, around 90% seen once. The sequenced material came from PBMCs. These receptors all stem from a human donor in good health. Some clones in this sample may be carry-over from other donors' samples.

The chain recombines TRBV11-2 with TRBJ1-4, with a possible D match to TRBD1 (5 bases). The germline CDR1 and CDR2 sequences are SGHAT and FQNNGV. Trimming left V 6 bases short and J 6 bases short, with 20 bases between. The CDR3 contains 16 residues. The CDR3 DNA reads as TGTGCCAGCAGTTTGATAACCGGGGGTGGCGATGAAAAACTGTTTTTT. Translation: CASSLITGGGDEKLFF.

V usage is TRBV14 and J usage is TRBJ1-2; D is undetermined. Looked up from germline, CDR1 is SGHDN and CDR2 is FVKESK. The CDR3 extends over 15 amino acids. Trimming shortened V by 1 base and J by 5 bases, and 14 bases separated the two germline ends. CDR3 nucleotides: TGTGCCAGCAGCCAAGGGTTCGGGGTCCGGTATGGCTACACCTTC. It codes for CASSQGFGVRYGYTF.

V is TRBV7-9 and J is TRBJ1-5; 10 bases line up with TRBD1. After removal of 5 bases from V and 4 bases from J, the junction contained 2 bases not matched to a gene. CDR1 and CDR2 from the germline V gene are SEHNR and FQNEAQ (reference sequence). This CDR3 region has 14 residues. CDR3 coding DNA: TGTGCCAGCAGCACGGGACAGGGGAATCAGCCCCAGCATTTT. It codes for CASSTGQGNQPQHF.

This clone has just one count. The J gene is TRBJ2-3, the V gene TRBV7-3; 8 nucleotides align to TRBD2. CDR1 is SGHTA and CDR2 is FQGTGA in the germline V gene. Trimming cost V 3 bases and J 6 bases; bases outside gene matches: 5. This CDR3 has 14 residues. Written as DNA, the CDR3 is TGTGCCAGCAGCTTGCGCGGGAGGTACGATACGCAGTATTTT. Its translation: CASSLRGRYDTQYF.

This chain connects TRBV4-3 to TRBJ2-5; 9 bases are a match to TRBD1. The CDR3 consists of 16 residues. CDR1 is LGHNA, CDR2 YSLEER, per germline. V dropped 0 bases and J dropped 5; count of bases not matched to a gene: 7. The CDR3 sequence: CASSQDNRGPQETQYF. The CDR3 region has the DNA TGCGCCAGCAGCCAAGATAACAGGGGGCCACAGGAGACCCAGTACTTC.

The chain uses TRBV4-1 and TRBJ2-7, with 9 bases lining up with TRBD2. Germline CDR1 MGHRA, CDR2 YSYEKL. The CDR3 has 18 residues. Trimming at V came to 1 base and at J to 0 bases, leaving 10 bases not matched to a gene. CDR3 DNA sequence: TGCGCCAGCAGCCAAGTCCCTAGCGGGGAACCCAGCTCCTACGAGCAGTACTTC. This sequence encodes CASSQVPSGEPSSYEQYF.

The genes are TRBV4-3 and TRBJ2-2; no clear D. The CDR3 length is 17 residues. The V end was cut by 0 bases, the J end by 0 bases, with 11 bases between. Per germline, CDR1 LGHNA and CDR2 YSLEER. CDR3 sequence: CASSQDVPGSNTGELFF. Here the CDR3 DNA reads TGCGCCAGCAGCCAAGATGTTCCGGGTTCGAACACCGGGGAGCTGTTTTTT.

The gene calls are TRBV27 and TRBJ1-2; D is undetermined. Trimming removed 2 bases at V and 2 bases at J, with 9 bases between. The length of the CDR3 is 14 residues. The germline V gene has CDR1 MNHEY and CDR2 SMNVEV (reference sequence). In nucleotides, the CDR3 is TGTGCCAGCAGTTTACGGGGTCCCAACTATGGCTACACCTTC. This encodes CASSLRGPNYGYTF.

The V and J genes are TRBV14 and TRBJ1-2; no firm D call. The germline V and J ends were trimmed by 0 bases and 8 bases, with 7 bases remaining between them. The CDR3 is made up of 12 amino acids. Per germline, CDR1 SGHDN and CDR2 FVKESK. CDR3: CASSQDSRGYTF. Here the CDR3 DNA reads TGTGCCAGCAGCCAAGATAGTCGCGGCTACACCTTC.

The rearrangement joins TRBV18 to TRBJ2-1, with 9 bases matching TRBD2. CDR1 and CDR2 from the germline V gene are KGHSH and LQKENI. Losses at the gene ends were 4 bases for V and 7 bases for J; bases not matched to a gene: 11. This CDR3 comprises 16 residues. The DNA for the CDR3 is TGTGCCAGCTCACGAGATAGCGGGAGCGGTCTTAATGAGCAGTTCTTC. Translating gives CASSRDSGSGLNEQFF.

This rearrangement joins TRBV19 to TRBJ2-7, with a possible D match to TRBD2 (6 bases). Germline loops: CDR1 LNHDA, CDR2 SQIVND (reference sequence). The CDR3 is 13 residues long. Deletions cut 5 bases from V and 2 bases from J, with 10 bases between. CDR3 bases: TGTGCCAGTAGTCCCCCGGGAGCCTACGAGCAGTACTTC. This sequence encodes CASSPPGAYEQYF.

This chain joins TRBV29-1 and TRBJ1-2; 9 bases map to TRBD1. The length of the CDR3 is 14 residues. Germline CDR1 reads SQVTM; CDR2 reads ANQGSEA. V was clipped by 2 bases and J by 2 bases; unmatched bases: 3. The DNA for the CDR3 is TGCAGCGTTGAAATTGGGACAGGGAACTATGGCTACACCTTC. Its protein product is CSVEIGTGNYGYTF.

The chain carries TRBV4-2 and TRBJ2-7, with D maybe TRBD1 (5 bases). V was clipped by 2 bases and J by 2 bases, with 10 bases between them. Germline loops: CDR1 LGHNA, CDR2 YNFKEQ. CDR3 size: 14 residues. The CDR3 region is CASSQQGLAYEQYF. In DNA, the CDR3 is TGTGCCAGCAGCCAACAGGGTCTGGCCTACGAGCAGTACTTC.

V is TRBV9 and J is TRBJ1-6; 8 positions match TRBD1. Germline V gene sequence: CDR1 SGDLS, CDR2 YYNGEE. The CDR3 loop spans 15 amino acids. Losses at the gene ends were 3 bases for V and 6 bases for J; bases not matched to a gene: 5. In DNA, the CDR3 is TGTGCCAGCAGCGCGCAGGGGGCTGGTAATTCACCCCTCCACTTT. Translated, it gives CASSAQGAGNSPLHF.

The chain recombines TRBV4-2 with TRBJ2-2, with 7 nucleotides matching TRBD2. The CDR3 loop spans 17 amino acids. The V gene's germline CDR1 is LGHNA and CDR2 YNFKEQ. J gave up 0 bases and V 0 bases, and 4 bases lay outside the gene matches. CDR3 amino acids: CASSQDGLAANTGELFF. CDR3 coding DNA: TGTGCCAGCAGCCAAGATGGCCTAGCGGCGAACACCGGGGAGCTGTTTTTT.

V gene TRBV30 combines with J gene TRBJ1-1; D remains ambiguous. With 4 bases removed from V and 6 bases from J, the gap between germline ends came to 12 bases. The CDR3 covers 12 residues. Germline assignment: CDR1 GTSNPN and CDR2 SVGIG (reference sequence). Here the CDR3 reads CAWNGFFAEAFF. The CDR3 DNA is TGTGCCTGGAACGGGTTTTTCGCTGAAGCTTTCTTT.

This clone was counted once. Here the CDR3 reads CASSLVAGIDGELFF. DNA of the CDR3: TGTGCCAGCAGCTTAGTAGCGGGGATTGACGGGGAGCTGTTTTTT. This chain connects TRBV7-6 to TRBJ2-2; 8 bases line up with TRBD2. The ends lost 1 base at V and 7 bases at J; junction bases unmatched: 5. The CDR3 spans 15 residues. CDR1 SGHVS and CDR2 FNYEAQ come from the germline V gene.

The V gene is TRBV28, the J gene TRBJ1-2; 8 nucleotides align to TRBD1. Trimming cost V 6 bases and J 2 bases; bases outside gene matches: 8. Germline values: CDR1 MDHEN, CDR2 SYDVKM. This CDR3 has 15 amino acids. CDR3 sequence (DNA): TGTGCCAGCAGGTCCGCCCGGACAGGGAACTATGGCTACACCTTC. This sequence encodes CASRSARTGNYGYTF.

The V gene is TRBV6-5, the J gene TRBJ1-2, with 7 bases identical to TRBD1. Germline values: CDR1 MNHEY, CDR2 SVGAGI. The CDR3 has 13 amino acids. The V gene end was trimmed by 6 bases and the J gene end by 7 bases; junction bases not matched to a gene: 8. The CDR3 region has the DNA TGTGCCAGCAGGAACCCAGGGGGTGGTGGCTACACCTTC. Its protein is CASRNPGGGGYTF.

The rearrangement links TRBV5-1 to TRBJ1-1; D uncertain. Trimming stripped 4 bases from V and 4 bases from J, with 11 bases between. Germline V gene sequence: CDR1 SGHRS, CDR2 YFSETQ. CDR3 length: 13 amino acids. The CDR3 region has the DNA TGCGCCAGCAGCCACCCGCGGGGCACTGAAGCTTTCTTT. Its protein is CASSHPRGTEAFF.

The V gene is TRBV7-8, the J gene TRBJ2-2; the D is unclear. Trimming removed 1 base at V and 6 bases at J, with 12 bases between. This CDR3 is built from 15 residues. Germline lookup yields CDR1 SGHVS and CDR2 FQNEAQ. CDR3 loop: CASSLGSFRPGELFF. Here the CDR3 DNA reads TGTGCCAGCAGCTTAGGTTCGTTTCGTCCCGGGGAGCTGTTTTTT.

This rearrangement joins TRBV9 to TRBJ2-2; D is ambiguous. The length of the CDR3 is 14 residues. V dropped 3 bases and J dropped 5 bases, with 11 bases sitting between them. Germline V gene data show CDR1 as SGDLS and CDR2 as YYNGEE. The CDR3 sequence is CASSAPTPTGELFF. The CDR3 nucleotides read TGTGCCAGCAGCGCCCCGACACCTACCGGGGAGCTGTTTTTT.

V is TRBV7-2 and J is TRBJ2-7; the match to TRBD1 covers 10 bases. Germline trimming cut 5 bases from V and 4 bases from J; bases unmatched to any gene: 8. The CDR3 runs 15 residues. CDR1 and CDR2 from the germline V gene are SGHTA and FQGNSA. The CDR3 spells CASSKGQGITYEQYF. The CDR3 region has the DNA TGTGCCAGCAGCAAGGGACAGGGGATCACGTACGAGCAGTACTTC.

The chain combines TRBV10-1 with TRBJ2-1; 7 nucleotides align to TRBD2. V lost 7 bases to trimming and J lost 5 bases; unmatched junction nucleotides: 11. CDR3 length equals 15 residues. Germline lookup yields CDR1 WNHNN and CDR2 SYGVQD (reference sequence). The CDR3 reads CASILGRETNNEQFF. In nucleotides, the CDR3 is TGCGCCAGCATCTTGGGGCGGGAGACGAACAATGAGCAGTTCTTC.

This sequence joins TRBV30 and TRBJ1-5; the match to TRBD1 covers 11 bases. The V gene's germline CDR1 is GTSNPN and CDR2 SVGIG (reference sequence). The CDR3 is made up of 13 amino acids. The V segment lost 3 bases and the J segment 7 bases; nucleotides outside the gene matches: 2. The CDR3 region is CAWSGTGGQPQHF. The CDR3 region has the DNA TGTGCCTGGAGCGGGACAGGGGGACAGCCCCAGCATTTT.

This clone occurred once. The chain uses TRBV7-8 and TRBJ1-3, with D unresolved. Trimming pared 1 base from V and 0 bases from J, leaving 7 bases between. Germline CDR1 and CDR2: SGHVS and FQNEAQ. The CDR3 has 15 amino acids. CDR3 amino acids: CASSLDGLSGNTIYF. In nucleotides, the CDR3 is TGTGCCAGCAGCTTAGACGGACTCTCTGGAAACACCATATATTTT. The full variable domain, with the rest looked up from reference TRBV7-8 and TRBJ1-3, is GAGVSQSPRYKVAKRGQDVALRCDPISGHVSLFWYQQALGQGPEFLTYFQNEAQLDKSGLPSDRFFAERPEGSVSTLKIQRTQQEDSAVYLCASSLDGLSGNTIYFGEGSWLTVV.